This T cell receptor beta chain was sequenced during a study of CD8+ T cells in alopecia areata. Looking at the study overall: The drug, oral tofacitinib, was given to treated patients at 5 to 10 mg twice daily. A 6-month period off drug followed tofacitinib, which lasted 6 to 18 months. Disease severity was quantified as SALT score of affected scalp area. The study's findings and limits: Relative to mice, TCR sharing across patients was less clear, a difference possibly HLA-related.

V was pared by 0 bases and J by 5 bases, with 14 bases between. Germline lookup yields CDR1 MNHEY and CDR2 SMNVEV (reference sequence). The CDR3 runs 15 residues. The sample's treatment: oral pan-JAK inhibitor, 5-10 mg twice daily. Worth noting for this clone: Its antigen remains unidentified.

Isolated RNA was reverse transcribed into cDNA used as the sequencing template. Measured with immunoSEQ multiplex PCR; TCRdb has only the in-frame clones, and not every one. Of fewer than 250,000 clones in the sample, over 40% are singletons; the top ten hold about 2.4%. The clonotype was recovered from a human donor with alopecia areata. The input for sequencing was CD4+ T cells sorted from blood, taken at roughly week 38, from a patient treated with tofacitinib. V is TRBV27 and J is TRBJ2-7, with D tentatively TRBD1 (6 bases). This CDR3 is CASSLSPRGSHEQYF. CDR3 sequence (DNA): TGTGCCAGCAGTTTATCGCCCAGGGGTAGTCACGAGCAGTACTTC.